This is a list of T cell receptor beta chains from one sample in a study of T cells in tuberculosis. The assay was immunoSEQ multiplex PCR, and TCRdb's table has in-frame clones only and misses some. The table includes approximately 10,000 clones, around 94% detected once. Specimen: PBMCs. The receptors were gathered from an adult with tuberculosis. CDR3s include the opening cysteine and the closing phenylalanine or tryptophan. A D gene is named only where the DNA matches it firmly. Some rows mark clone size as missing; the rest say once, few, many or name a class of expanded clone.

j_call d_call v_call clone_size cdr3_nt cdr3_aa
TRBJ2-7 NA TRBV18 NA TGTGCCAGCTCACCGGGGCAGGGGAGGGCCTACGAGCAGTACTTC CASSPGQGRAYEQYF
TRBJ1-5 NA TRBV6-1 few TGTGCCAGCATGAGCAAGATTCATAGCAATCAGCCCCAGCATTTT CASMSKIHSNQPQHF
TRBJ2-3 TRBD2 TRBV9 once TGTGCCAGCAGGGCGACTAGCGATAGCACAGATACGCAGTATTTT CASRATSDSTDTQYF
TRBJ2-5 TRBD2 TRBV30 NA TGTGCCTGGAGTGTGGAGAAGGGACTAGCGGGAGTGGAGACCCAGTACTTC CAWSVEKGLAGVETQYF
TRBJ2-3 TRBD1 TRBV5-5 NA TGTGCCAGCAGCCTCGGGACAGAGACAGATACGCAGTATTTT CASSLGTETDTQYF
TRBJ2-7 NA TRBV29-1 NA TGCAGCGTTCGGGGAAAGTACGAGCAGTACTTC CSVRGKYEQYF
TRBJ2-7 NA TRBV5-6 NA TGTGCCAGCAGCTCCCTAGGCGAGCAGTACTTC CASSSLGEQYF
TRBJ1-1 TRBD1 TRBV7-9 NA TGTGCCAGCAGCCCGCGGGACAGGGCTGCGAACACTGAAGCTTTCTTT CASSPRDRAANTEAFF
TRBJ1-2 NA TRBV1 NA TGCACCAGCAGCCCCCCATTGTGGGGACTAATCTATGGCTACACCTTC CTSSPPLWGLIYGYTF
TRBJ2-7 TRBD1 TRBV30 NA TGTGCCTGGAAATTAAGGGACAGGGGCAACGAGCAGTACTTC CAWKLRDRGNEQYF
TRBJ2-7 TRBD1 TRBV2 NA TGTGCCAGCAGGAGGGGGACAGGATGGGAGCAGTACTTC CASRRGTGWEQYF
TRBJ2-7 NA TRBV5-1 once TGCGCCAGCAGCTTGGGCCGGGACTTAAACTACGAGCAGTACTTC CASSLGRDLNYEQYF
TRBJ2-3 NA TRBV30 NA TGTGCCTGGAGTGTTGACTCAGGGAGCACAGATACGCAGTATTTT CAWSVDSGSTDTQYF
TRBJ2-5 TRBD2 TRBV27 NA TGTGCCAGCAGTTTTGGAGCGGGAGTCTTGTTGGGCCAAGAGACCCAGTACTTC CASSFGAGVLLGQETQYF
TRBJ2-1 NA TRBV12-2 NA TGTGCAAGTCGCTCCGTAGCGGGGGGCCTGGTGCAGTTCTTC CASRSVAGGLVQFF
TRBJ2-2 NA TRBV2 NA TGTGCCAGCAGTCGCGGGAACACCGGGGAGCTGTTTTTT CASSRGNTGELFF
TRBJ2-1 TRBD2 TRBV5-1 NA TGCGCCAGCAGCTTGGTCGCGGGGGGCCGGAATGAGCAGTTCTTC CASSLVAGGRNEQFF
TRBJ2-1 TRBD2 TRBV2 NA TGTGCCAGCACCGTTAGCGGGGGAGAGCAGTTCTTC CASTVSGGEQFF
TRBJ1-4 NA TRBV2 NA TGTGCCAGCAGTTTACCCCGGGAGGCGGCCGGAAAACTGTTTTTT CASSLPREAAGKLFF
TRBJ2-5 TRBD1 TRBV6-6 NA TGTGCCAGCAGCAATCGGGGACAGCACGGGCAAGAGACCCAGTACTTC CASSNRGQHGQETQYF
TRBJ2-6 NA TRBV19 NA TGTGCCAGTAGTATAGATCTCTGGCAGGGAGGCCTGACTTTC CASSIDLWQGGLTF
TRBJ2-1 NA TRBV10-3 NA TGTGCCATCAGTGTCGCTTTAGCGGAGGTACATAATGAGCAGTTCTTC CAISVALAEVHNEQFF
TRBJ2-1 TRBD2 TRBV5-1 NA TGCGCCAGCAGCCTTAGCGGGGGAGTTGGACCCCTCAATGAGCAGTTCTTC CASSLSGGVGPLNEQFF
TRBJ2-6 NA TRBV11-2 NA TGTGCCAGCAGCCTGAACAGGATCTCTGGGGCCAACGTCCTGACTTTC CASSLNRISGANVLTF
TRBJ1-1 NA TRBV25-1 NA TGTGCCAGCAGTGCGGACAGCACTGAAGCTTTCTTT CASSADSTEAFF
TRBJ2-1 NA TRBV25-1 NA TGTGCCAGCAGCCAGAAACACAATGAGCAGTTCTTC CASSQKHNEQFF
TRBJ2-7 NA TRBV5-5 NA TGTGCCAGCAGCACTCATGGGAGTTCCGGAGAGCAGTACTTC CASSTHGSSGEQYF
TRBJ2-5 TRBD1 TRBV29-1 NA TGCAGCGTTCTAGGGACAGTGCGGGAGACCCAGTACTTC CSVLGTVRETQYF
TRBJ2-7 NA TRBV2 NA TGTGCCAAAGGGGGAAACAAGGGCTACGAGCAGTACTTC CAKGGNKGYEQYF
TRBJ2-1 TRBD1 TRBV10-1 NA TGCGCCAGCAGTCACAGGGGTGATGAGCAGTTCTTC CASSHRGDEQFF
TRBJ1-6 TRBD1 TRBV7-2 NA TGTGCCAGCAGCTTACAGGGGGCCCTTAATTCACCCCTCCACTTT CASSLQGALNSPLHF
TRBJ1-2 NA TRBV10-1 NA TGCGCCAGCAACTGGGCAGGGACTTTCTATGGCTACACCTTC CASNWAGTFYGYTF
TRBJ2-2 TRBD2 TRBV9 NA TGTGCCAGCAGCTCGGATGGACTAGCGGGAGGGGGGACCGGGGAGCTGTTTTTT CASSSDGLAGGGTGELFF
TRBJ2-7 NA TRBV11-2 once TGTGCCAGCAGCCACCTGTCTAGTGCCTACGAGCAGTACTTC CASSHLSSAYEQYF
TRBJ2-1 TRBD2 TRBV4-1 NA TGCGCCAGCAGCCTGGGACTAGCGGGGGGTAACAATGAGCAGTTCTTC CASSLGLAGGNNEQFF
TRBJ2-7 TRBD2 TRBV18 NA TGTGCCAGCTCTCCGGGTCTAGCGGGGAGCTCCTACGAGCAGTACTTC CASSPGLAGSSYEQYF
TRBJ1-6 TRBD1 TRBV28 NA TGTGCCAGCAGTTTCTCCACAGGGGGGGGACAGCCCTATTCACCCCTCCACTTT CASSFSTGGGQPYSPLHF
TRBJ1-1 NA TRBV19 NA TGTGCCAGTAGTATTTGGGGAGGGAGGACTGAAGCTTTCTTT CASSIWGGRTEAFF